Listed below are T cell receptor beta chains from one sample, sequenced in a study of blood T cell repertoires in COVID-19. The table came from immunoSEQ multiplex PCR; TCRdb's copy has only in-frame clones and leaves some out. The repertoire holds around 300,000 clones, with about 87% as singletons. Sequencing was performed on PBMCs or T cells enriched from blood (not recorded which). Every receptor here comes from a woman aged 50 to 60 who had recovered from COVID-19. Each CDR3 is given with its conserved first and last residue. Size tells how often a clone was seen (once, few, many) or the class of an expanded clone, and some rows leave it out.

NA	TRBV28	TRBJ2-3	CASYEREGRGSTDTQYF
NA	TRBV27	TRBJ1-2	CASSLKVGQEHGYTF
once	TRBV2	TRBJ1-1	CASRDWTEEAFF
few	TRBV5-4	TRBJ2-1	CASSSGTSGVNEQFF
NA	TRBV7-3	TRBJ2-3	CASSFYTSGTDTQYF
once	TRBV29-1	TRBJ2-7	CSVGTSSYEQYF
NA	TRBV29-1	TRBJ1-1	CSAGTGAMNTEAFF
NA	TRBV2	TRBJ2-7	CASSARDTEIYEQYF
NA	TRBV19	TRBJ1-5	CASSIVRGQGSNQPQHF
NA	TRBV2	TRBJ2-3	CASRGLASSTDTQYF
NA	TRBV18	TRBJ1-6	CASSPGQYNSPLHF
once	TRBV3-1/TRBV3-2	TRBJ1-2	CASVGQGNGYTF
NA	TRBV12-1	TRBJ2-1	CASSSYLKPGQGGYNEQFF
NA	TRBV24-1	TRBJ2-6	CATSTRGSGANVLTF
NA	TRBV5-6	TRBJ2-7	CASSLGRYEQYF
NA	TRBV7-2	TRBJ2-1	CASSKGAGASNEQFF
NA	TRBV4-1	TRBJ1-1	CASSRVGVNTEAFF
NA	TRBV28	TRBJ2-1	CASSPLGLTGDDEQFF
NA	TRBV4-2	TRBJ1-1	CASSQQAGLLTEAFF
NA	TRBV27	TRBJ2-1	CASISKIRSSGNGNEQFF
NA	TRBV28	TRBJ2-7	CASISGTGLNEQYF
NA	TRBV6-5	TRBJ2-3	CASSLNRDGNTQYF
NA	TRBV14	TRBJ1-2	CASSRATGTRGGYTF
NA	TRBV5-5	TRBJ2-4	CASSLRTGENIQYF
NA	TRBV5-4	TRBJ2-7	CASSKGLAGVYEQYF
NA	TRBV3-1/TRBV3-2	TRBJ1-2	CASQFRQGTYGYTF
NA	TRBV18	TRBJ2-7	CASSPGQGAYEQYF